The clone carrying this T cell receptor beta chain was found once. The CDR3 consists of 17 residues. V lost 5 bases to trimming and J lost 3 bases; unmatched junction nucleotides: 11. In germline, CDR1 is SGHAT, CDR2 FQNNGV. The assay was immunoSEQ multiplex PCR, and TCRdb's table has in-frame clones only and misses some. The repertoire holds 100,000 to 120,000 clones, with approximately 89% as singletons. These data are taken from a study of OX40 agonist ivuxolimab in advanced cancers. Study details: Patients were dosed intravenously with ivuxolimab at 0.01 to 10 mg/kg every 2 weeks.

The sequences come from CD4+ or CD8+ T cells sorted from blood, collected in a trial of the OX40 agonist ivuxolimab. The chain has TRBV11-2 and TRBJ2-2, with TRBD1 identical over 8 bases. The sequence was collected from an adult with an advanced solid tumor such as melanoma, head and neck, liver or kidney cancer. The CDR3, as DNA: TGTGCCAGCAGCAAACGATCGGGACAGGAGTACACCGGGGAGCTGTTTTTT. Amino acid sequence: CASSKRSGQEYTGELFF.